This T cell receptor beta chain came from a study of T cell repertoires in aging, cancer and after chemotherapy. Study context: Glioblastoma patients receiving temozolomide-based therapy gave paired samples before and after chemotherapy. General study findings and limits: Loss of evenness, beyond lost richness, contributed to age-related TCR diversity decline in cancer patients. Compared with age-matched healthy donors, untreated hematological or solid cancer patients showed higher blood TCR clonality.

Concerning this clonotype itself: Its antigen is currently unknown.

Amplification of TCR beta used genomic DNA extracted from peripheral blood. The germline V gene encodes CDR1 MNHNS and CDR2 SASEGT. With 6 bases clipped from V and 0 bases from J, the junction kept 12 bases outside the gene matches. CDR3 length: 17 amino acids. A mixed TRB-A/B primer pool amplified rearranged TRB by multiplex touch-down PCR. TCRdb redid the calling of the multiplex PCR reads with MiXCR, one entry per CDR3 protein. The sample has 4,500 to 5,500 distinct CDR3 sequences, 25% to 30% seen once; the top ten hold 11%. The source of this sequence is a human donor with a solid tumor. V usage is TRBV6-1 and J usage is TRBJ1-2, with TRBD1 matching 8 bases. Sequencing was done on a sample of blood. CDR3 protein: CASRPGTGPLANYGYTF. The DNA for the CDR3 is TGTGCCAGCAGACCCGGGACAGGACCCTTAGCTAACTATGGCTACACCTTC.